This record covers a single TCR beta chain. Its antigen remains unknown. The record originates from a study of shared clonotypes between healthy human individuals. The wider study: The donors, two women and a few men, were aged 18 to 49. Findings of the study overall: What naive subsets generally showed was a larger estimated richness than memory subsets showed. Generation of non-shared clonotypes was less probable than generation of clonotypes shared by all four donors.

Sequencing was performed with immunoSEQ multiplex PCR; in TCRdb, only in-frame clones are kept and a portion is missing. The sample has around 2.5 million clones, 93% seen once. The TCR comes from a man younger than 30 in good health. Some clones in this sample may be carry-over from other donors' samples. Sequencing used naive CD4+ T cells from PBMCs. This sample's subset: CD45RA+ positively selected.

CDR3 region: CSVEGRGNTGANVLTF. CDR3 coding DNA: TGCAGCGTTGAGGGCAGGGGGAACACGGGGGCCAACGTCCTGACTTTC. The chain has TRBV29-1 and TRBJ2-6; 7 bases line up with TRBD1. Looked up from germline, CDR1 is SQVTM and CDR2 is ANQGSEA. V was clipped by 3 bases and J by 4 bases; unmatched bases: 9. The CDR3 contains 16 residues.